The clone carrying this TCR beta chain occurred many times. As yet, its antigen is unknown. Attached unique molecular identifiers marked individual cDNA molecules. Using its own MiXCR run on the 5' RACE reads, TCRdb lists one record per CDR3 protein. The sample yields about 100,000 distinct CDR3 sequences, over 10% seen once. These data come from a study of early T cells in non-severe SARS-CoV-2 infection. Overall study results and limits: Comparison of clonotypes with VDJdb favored anti-spike CD8 responses while missing private and CD4 specificities.

The CDR3 runs 15 residues. In germline, CDR1 is SGHNT, CDR2 YYREEE (reference sequence). The ends lost 7 bases at V and 3 bases at J; junction bases unmatched: 5. The sequenced material came from whole blood. The clonotype was recovered from an adult who was a healthcare worker with PCR-confirmed SARS-CoV-2 infection or an uninfected control (not recorded which). The J gene is TRBJ2-3, the V gene TRBV5-4, with 13 bases matching TRBD2. CDR3 sequence: CASFTSGRGTDTQYF. DNA of the CDR3: TGTGCCAGCTTCACTAGCGGGAGGGGGACAGATACGCAGTATTTT.